A selection of T cell receptor beta chains follows, all from one sample in a study of vaccination effects on CD4 cells after COVID-19. These receptors' antigens are unknown. Sequencing used immunoSEQ multiplex PCR; TCRdb keeps in-frame clones, though not all of them. Seen here are 50,000 to 70,000 clones, roughly 80% observed once, and the top ten hold approximately 2.3%. The starting material was CD4+ T cells from PBMCs cultured without peptide, obtained after COVID-19 vaccination. The receptors come from a human donor who received a COVID-19 vaccine. CDR3s include the opening cysteine and the closing phenylalanine or tryptophan. Fields, in order: V gene, CDR3 protein.

V gene: TRBV2; CDR3 protein: CASSLQGIDYGYTF
V gene: TRBV7-9; CDR3 protein: CASSFRQGTAETQYF
V gene: TRBV29-1; CDR3 protein: CSVGGNENTGELFF
V gene: TRBV6-5; CDR3 protein: CASRVFGDSYNEQFF
V gene: TRBV7-9; CDR3 protein: CASSLGHLYGYTF
V gene: TRBV11-1; CDR3 protein: CASTAGQGRNNEQFF
V gene: TRBV6-5; CDR3 protein: CASRRLAEAGELFF
V gene: TRBV2; CDR3 protein: CASSAWGFTGELFF
V gene: TRBV3-1/TRBV3-2; CDR3 protein: CASSQGGPSYLTF
V gene: TRBV28; CDR3 protein: CASRNPLRGLGYTF
V gene: TRBV6-1; CDR3 protein: CASSEIRVSYNSPLHF
V gene: TRBV7-3; CDR3 protein: CASSTRQGATQYF
V gene: TRBV19; CDR3 protein: CASSVPGRGQFF
V gene: TRBV19; CDR3 protein: CASSILGVDEAFF
V gene: TRBV4-1; CDR3 protein: CASSQDQGTNTEAFF
V gene: TRBV12-3/TRBV12-4; CDR3 protein: CASSFVFGTEAFF
V gene: TRBV6-5; CDR3 protein: CASSPGKTGANVLTF
V gene: TRBV5-1; CDR3 protein: CASSSGTGAETQYF
V gene: TRBV4-2; CDR3 protein: CASSQGGWGSGNTIYF
V gene: TRBV10-3; CDR3 protein: CAISAPGQEIYGYTF